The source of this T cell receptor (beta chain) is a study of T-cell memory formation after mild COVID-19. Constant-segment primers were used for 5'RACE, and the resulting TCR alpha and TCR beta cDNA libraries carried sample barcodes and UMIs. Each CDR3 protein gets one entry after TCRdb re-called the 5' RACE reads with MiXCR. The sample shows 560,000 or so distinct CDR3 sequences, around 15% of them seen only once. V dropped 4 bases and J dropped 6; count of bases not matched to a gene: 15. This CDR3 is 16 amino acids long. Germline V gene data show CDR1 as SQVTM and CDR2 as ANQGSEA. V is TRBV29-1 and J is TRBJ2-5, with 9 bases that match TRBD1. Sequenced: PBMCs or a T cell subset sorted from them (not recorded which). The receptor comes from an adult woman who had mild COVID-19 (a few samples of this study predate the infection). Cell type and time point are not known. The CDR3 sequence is CSVADGTGRYLKTQYF. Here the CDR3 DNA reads TGCAGCGTTGCCGATGGGACAGGGCGGTACTTGAAGACCCAGTACTTC.